These 25 T cell receptor beta chains were all obtained from the same sample, sequenced in a study of blood T cell repertoires in COVID-19. The protocol was immunoSEQ multiplex PCR, while the TCRdb copy is restricted to in-frame clones and leaves out a portion. The sample carries some 200,000 clones, over 75% recorded once. The material sequenced was peripheral blood. The receptors originated from a woman in her seventies with COVID-19, enrolled during active disease.

This clone was counted a single time. This chain links TRBV19 with TRBJ1-6; 8 bases are shared with TRBD1. Trimming cost V 4 bases and J 10 bases; bases outside gene matches: 6. The CDR3 contains 14 residues. Per germline, CDR1 LNHDA and CDR2 SQIVND (reference sequence). The CDR3: CASSNGRGQSPLHF. In DNA form, the CDR3 reads TGTGCCAGTAGTAACGGCAGGGGGCAATCACCCCTCCACTTT.

The chain links TRBV3-1 (or the pseudogene TRBV3-2) to TRBJ1-2; TRBD1 agrees at 8 bases. J gave up 9 bases and V 2 bases, and 5 bases lay outside the gene matches. The CDR3 runs to 13 residues. Germline lookup yields CDR1 LGHDT and CDR2 YNNKEL (reference sequence). CDR3 residues: CASSQRQGYRYTF. CDR3 bases: TGTGCCAGCAGCCAACGACAGGGGTATCGCTACACCTTC.

The chain recombines TRBV2 with TRBJ2-7, with D possibly being TRBD1 (6 bases). V gave up 8 bases and J gave up 3 bases, with 17 bases separating them. There are 14 residues in the CDR3. Germline V gives CDR1 SNHLY, CDR2 FYNNEI. The CDR3 sequence is CASVSDSWFYEQYF. Here the CDR3 DNA reads TGTGCCAGCGTCTCGGACAGTTGGTTCTACGAGCAGTACTTC.

This clone was seen a handful of times. J is TRBJ1-2 and V is TRBV30; unclear D gene. Per the germline V gene, CDR1 is GTSNPN and CDR2 is SVGIG (reference sequence). V was clipped by 3 bases and J by 4 bases, with 9 bases between them. The CDR3 is made up of 12 amino acids. The chain's CDR3 is CAWRGEGYGYTF. The CDR3 nucleotides read TGTGCCTGGAGGGGAGAAGGCTATGGCTACACCTTC.

This chain joins TRBV11-2 and TRBJ2-3; 8 bases map to TRBD1. With V trimmed by 5 bases and J by 4 bases, 8 bases remained unmatched. The germline CDR1 and CDR2 sequences are SGHAT and FQNNGV. The CDR3 runs to 15 residues. The CDR3 reads CASSPNPGGADTQYF. DNA for the CDR3: TGTGCCAGCAGCCCAAACCCAGGGGGCGCAGATACGCAGTATTTT.

The chain uses TRBV11-2 and TRBJ2-2, with 14 positions matching TRBD2. The J segment lost 7 bases and the V segment lost 5 bases, leaving 6 bases of the junction unmatched. This CDR3 comprises 16 residues. The germline V gene encodes CDR1 SGHAT and CDR2 FQNNGV. The CDR3 coding sequence is TGTGCCAGCAGCCCGACTAGCGGGGGGGCTGTCGGGGAGCTGTTTTTT. It translates to CASSPTSGGAVGELFF. The full variable domain, completed using reference TRBV11-2 and TRBJ2-2, is EAGVAQSPRYKIIEKRQSVAFWCNPISGHATLYWYQQILGQGPKLLIQFQNNGVVDDSQLPKDRFSAERLKGVDSTLKIQPAKLEDSAVYLCASSPTSGGAVGELFFGEGSRLTVL.

This chain joins TRBV7-2 and TRBJ2-2, with 8 bases lining up with TRBD1. CDR1 is SGHTA, CDR2 FQGNSA, per germline. The CDR3 runs to 15 residues. V shed 5 bases, J shed 5 bases, and the junction held 7 bases outside the gene matches. DNA for the CDR3: TGTGCCAGCAGCCCTGGACAGGGTCGGACCGGGGAGCTGTTTTTT. Translation gives CASSPGQGRTGELFF.

The J gene is TRBJ2-1, the V gene TRBV2, with 13 nucleotides matching TRBD2. This CDR3 is 16 amino acids long. Per the germline V gene, CDR1 is SNHLY and CDR2 is FYNNEI. V gave up 6 bases and J gave up 7 bases; unmatched junction bases: 9. CDR3 residues: CASRDQLAGGRNEQFF. As DNA, the CDR3 is TGTGCCAGCAGGGACCAACTAGCGGGGGGGCGTAATGAGCAGTTCTTC.

The CDR3: CASSLVSGKNTEAFF. CDR3 DNA sequence: TGTGCCAGCAGCTTAGTATCGGGGAAAAACACTGAAGCTTTCTTT. The V call is TRBV7-2, the J call TRBJ1-1; D is unclear. Trimming stripped 1 base from V and 2 bases from J, with 11 bases between. CDR1 is SGHTA and CDR2 is FQGNSA in the germline V gene. The CDR3 has 15 residues.

This chain links TRBV9 with TRBJ1-4, with TRBD1 as a possible D gene (5 bases). The CDR3 loop spans 17 amino acids. Deletions cut 3 bases from V and 6 bases from J, with 21 bases between. The V gene's germline CDR1 is SGDLS and CDR2 YYNGEE. The CDR3: CASSEGPGPWGDEKLFF. Here the CDR3 DNA reads TGTGCCAGCAGCGAAGGGCCCGGCCCCTGGGGGGATGAAAAACTGTTTTTT.

The gene calls are TRBV11-2 and TRBJ2-5, with 8 bases aligning to TRBD2. V shed 6 bases, J shed 2 bases, and the junction held 5 bases outside the gene matches. CDR3 size: 14 residues. Germline V gene lookup returns CDR1 SGHAT and CDR2 FQNNGV. CDR3 in amino acids: CASRRLAQQETQYF. CDR3 nucleotide sequence: TGTGCCAGCAGAAGACTAGCGCAACAAGAGACCCAGTACTTC.

The V and J genes are TRBV20-1 and TRBJ2-1; possible D gene TRBD2, 6 bases. Trimming removed 3 bases at V and 7 bases at J, with 7 bases between. Germline V gives CDR1 DFQATT, CDR2 SNEGSKA (reference sequence). The CDR3 loop spans 11 amino acids. The CDR3 DNA is TGCAGTGCTAGGGAGGGGAATGAGCAGTTCTTC. Translating gives CSAREGNEQFF.

This chain links TRBV2 with TRBJ1-5; D perhaps matches TRBD1 (6 bases). From germline, CDR1 is SNHLY and CDR2 FYNNEI. The CDR3 has 13 residues. V lost 6 bases to trimming and J lost 4 bases, with 10 bases between them. CDR3 DNA sequence: TGTGCCAGCAGCTACAGGGAAAATCAGCCCCAGCATTTT. Protein: CASSYRENQPQHF.

This clone has more than one count but fewer than ten. The V call is TRBV29-1, the J call TRBJ2-2; TRBD2 agrees at 7 bases. The germline gives CDR1 SQVTM, CDR2 ANQGSEA. The CDR3 length is 14 residues. V trimming: 8 bases; J trimming: 6 bases; junction bases outside the gene matches: 12. The DNA of the CDR3 is TGCAGCTCCGAAACGGGGGGTGAACCCGGGGAGCTGTTTTTT. Its translation is CSSETGGEPGELFF.

The genes are TRBV25-1 and TRBJ2-7; no clear D gene. There are 11 residues in the CDR3. The V gene lost 4 bases and the J gene lost 4 bases, with 5 bases spanning the gap. Looked up from germline, CDR1 is MGHDK and CDR2 is SYGVNS. CDR3 bases: TGTGCCAGCAGTGGGCTTTACGAGCAGTACTTC. Translated, it gives CASSGLYEQYF.

The chain links TRBV5-8 to TRBJ2-3; 10 bases are shared with TRBD2. The CDR3 extends over 16 amino acids. J gave up 6 bases and V 7 bases, and 14 bases lay outside the gene matches. In germline, CDR1 is SGHTS, CDR2 YDEGEE. This CDR3 reads CASSLKLAGLRDTQYF. CDR3 bases: TGTGCCAGCTCCCTAAAACTAGCGGGGTTAAGGGATACGCAGTATTTT.

The chain combines TRBV25-1 with TRBJ2-5; TRBD2 matches 9 bases. CDR3 length equals 15 residues. The V and J ends lost 5 bases and 2 bases, in that order; junction bases with no gene match: 6. From germline, CDR1 is MGHDK and CDR2 SYGVNS. This chain's CDR3 is CASSPRAGGQETQYF. The CDR3 coding sequence is TGTGCCAGCAGTCCGCGAGCGGGGGGACAAGAGACCCAGTACTTC.

This clone was observed a few times. Other DNA sequences from this sample encode an identical CDR3 as well. The chain links TRBV7-9 to TRBJ1-2; D is ambiguous. With 4 bases removed from V and 5 bases from J, the gap between germline ends came to 5 bases. The germline V gene has CDR1 SEHNR and CDR2 FQNEAQ (reference sequence). CDR3 length equals 11 residues. CDR3 DNA sequence: TGTGCCAGCAGCTACAGTTATGGCTACACCTTC. Translation: CASSYSYGYTF.

The chain carries TRBV19 and TRBJ2-3; 13 bases agree with TRBD2. CDR1 LNHDA and CDR2 SQIVND come from the germline V gene (reference sequence). CDR3 length: 15 amino acids. With 7 bases clipped from V and 10 bases from J, the junction kept 11 bases outside the gene matches. The CDR3, as DNA: TGTGCCAGTAATCCGACTAGCGGGGGGAAGGGGGCGCAGTATTTT. Translation gives CASNPTSGGKGAQYF. Complete variable domain (other parts from reference TRBV19 and TRBJ2-3): DGGITQSPKYLFRKEGQNVTLSCEQNLNHDAMYWYRQDPGQGLRLIYYSQIVNDFQKGDIAEGYSVSREKKESFPLTVTSAQKNPTAFYLCASNPTSGGKGAQYFGPGTRLTVL.

V and J are TRBV4-3 and TRBJ2-7; D is perhaps TRBD1 (6 bases). The germline V gene encodes CDR1 LGHNA and CDR2 YSLEER. The CDR3 is made up of 15 amino acids. Trimming took off 0 bases at V and 3 bases at J, with 12 bases between the two ends. The CDR3 sequence is CASSQDGSTGYEQYF. The CDR3 nucleotides are TGCGCCAGCAGCCAAGATGGGTCGACAGGCTACGAGCAGTACTTC.

The chain combines TRBV7-4 with TRBJ1-6; 8 bases map to TRBD1. Per germline, CDR1 SGHVT and CDR2 SQSDAQ. The CDR3 extends over 19 amino acids. V lost 6 bases and J lost 4; bases outside the gene matches: 17. CDR3 coding DNA: TGTGCCAGCAGGATTAGGACAGGGTTTGAAGTGGTGTATAATTCACCCCTCCACTTT. Translation: CASRIRTGFEVVYNSPLHF.

The chain recombines TRBV5-1 with TRBJ2-1; 8 nucleotides align to TRBD2. V gave up 4 bases and J gave up 4 bases; unmatched junction bases: 13. The CDR3 sequence is 17 residues long. The V gene's germline CDR1 is SGHRS and CDR2 YFSETQ. CDR3 nucleotide sequence: TGCGCCAGCAGCCAACGGGGGGGGCCTGACCCTTACAATGAGCAGTTCTTC. It is translated as CASSQRGGPDPYNEQFF.

This sequence joins TRBV7-2 and TRBJ1-2; tentatively, D is TRBD1 (6 bases). This CDR3 contains 14 residues. Germline lookup yields CDR1 SGHTA and CDR2 FQGNSA. V shed 2 bases and J shed 2 bases, with 9 bases lying between them. The CDR3 nucleotides read TGTGCCAGCAGCTTACGGGACAAGAACTATGGCTACACCTTC. Translation gives CASSLRDKNYGYTF.

This chain joins TRBV6-5 and TRBJ2-4; 7 nucleotides match TRBD1. From germline, CDR1 is MNHEY and CDR2 SVGAGI. Trimming took 6 bases from V and 5 from J; bases not matched to a gene: 7. The length of the CDR3 is 14 residues. CDR3 coding DNA: TGTGCCAGCAGCCTCGGGACAGAAGAAAACATTCAGTACTTC. The encoded protein is CASSLGTEENIQYF.

The rearrangement joins TRBV28 to TRBJ2-1, with 10 bases fitting TRBD2. The CDR3 is made up of 16 amino acids. Per the germline V gene, CDR1 is MDHEN and CDR2 is SYDVKM. Trimming cost V 7 bases and J 9 bases; bases outside gene matches: 15. CDR3 in DNA: TGTGCCAGCATCGCCGAAGGGCTAGCGGGAGATGTTGAGCAGTTCTTC. This encodes CASIAEGLAGDVEQFF.